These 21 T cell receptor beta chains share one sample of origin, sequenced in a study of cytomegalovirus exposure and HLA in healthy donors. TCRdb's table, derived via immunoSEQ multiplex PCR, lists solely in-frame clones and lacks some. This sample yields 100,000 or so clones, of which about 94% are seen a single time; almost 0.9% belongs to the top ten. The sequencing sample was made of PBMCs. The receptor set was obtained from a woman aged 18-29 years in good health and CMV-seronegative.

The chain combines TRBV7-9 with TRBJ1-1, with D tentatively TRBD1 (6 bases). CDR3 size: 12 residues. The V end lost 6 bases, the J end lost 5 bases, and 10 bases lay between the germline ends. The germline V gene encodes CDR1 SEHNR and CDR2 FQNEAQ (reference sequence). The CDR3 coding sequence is TGTGCCAGCAGGGCACAGGGTACTGAAGCTTTCTTT. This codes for CASRAQGTEAFF.

The CDR3 region has the DNA TGTGCCAGCAGCGCATCAGGGATTTCACCCCTCCACTTT. It translates to CASSASGISPLHF. The rearrangement links TRBV7-3 to TRBJ1-6, with D perhaps matching TRBD1 (5 bases). Trimming cost V 5 bases and J 9 bases, with 11 bases left between them. CDR1 and CDR2 from the germline V gene are SGHTA and FQGTGA. The CDR3 is 13 residues long.

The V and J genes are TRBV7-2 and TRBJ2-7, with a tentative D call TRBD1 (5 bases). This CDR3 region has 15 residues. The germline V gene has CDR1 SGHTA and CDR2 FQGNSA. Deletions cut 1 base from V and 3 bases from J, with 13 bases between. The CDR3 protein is CASSLEGPGYYEQYF. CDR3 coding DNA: TGTGCCAGCAGCTTAGAGGGTCCAGGGTACTACGAGCAGTACTTC.

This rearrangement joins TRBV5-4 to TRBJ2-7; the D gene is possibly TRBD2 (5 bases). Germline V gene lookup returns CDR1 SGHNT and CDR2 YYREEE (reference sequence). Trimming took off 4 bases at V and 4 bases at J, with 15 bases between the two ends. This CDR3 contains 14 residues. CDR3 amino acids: CASSRRGEVYEQYF. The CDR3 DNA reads TGTGCCAGCAGCCGACGGGGAGAGGTGTACGAGCAGTACTTC. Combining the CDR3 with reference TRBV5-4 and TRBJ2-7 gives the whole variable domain ETGVTQSPTHLIKTRGQQVTLRCSSQSGHNTVSWYQQALGQGPQFIFQYYREEENGRGNFPPRFSGLQFPNYSSELNVNALELDDSALYLCASSRRGEVYEQYFGPGTRLTVT.

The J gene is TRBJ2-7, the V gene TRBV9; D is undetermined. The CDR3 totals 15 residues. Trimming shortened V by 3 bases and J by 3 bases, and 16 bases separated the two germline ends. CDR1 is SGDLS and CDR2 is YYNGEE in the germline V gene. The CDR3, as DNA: TGTGCCAGCAGCGGAAGCGCGGATCTATTCTACGAGCAGTACTTC. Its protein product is CASSGSADLFYEQYF. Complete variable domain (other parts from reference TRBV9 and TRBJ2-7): DSGVTQTPKHLITATGQRVTLRCSPRSGDLSVYWYQQSLDQGLQFLIQYYNGEERAKGNILERFSAQQFPDLHSELNLSSLELGDSALYFCASSGSADLFYEQYFGPGTRLTVT.

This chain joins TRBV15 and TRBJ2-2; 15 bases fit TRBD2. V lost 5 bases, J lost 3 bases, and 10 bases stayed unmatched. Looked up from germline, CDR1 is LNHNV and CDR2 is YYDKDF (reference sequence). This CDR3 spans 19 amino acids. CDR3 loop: CATSPLGLAGGLDTGELFF. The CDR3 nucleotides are TGTGCCACCAGCCCTCTTGGACTAGCGGGAGGGTTGGACACCGGGGAGCTGTTTTTT.

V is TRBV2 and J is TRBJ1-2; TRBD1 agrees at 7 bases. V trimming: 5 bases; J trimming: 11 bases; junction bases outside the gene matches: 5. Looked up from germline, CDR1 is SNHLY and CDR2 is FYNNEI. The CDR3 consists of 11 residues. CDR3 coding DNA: TGTGCCAGCAGTCAGAACAGGGGTTACACCTTC. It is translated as CASSQNRGYTF.

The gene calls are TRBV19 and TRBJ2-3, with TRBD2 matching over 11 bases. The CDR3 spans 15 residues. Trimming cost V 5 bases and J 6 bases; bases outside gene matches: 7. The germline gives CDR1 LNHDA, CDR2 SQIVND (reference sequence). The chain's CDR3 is CASSPTSGGSDTQYF. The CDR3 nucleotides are TGTGCCAGTAGTCCAACTAGCGGGGGATCCGATACGCAGTATTTT.

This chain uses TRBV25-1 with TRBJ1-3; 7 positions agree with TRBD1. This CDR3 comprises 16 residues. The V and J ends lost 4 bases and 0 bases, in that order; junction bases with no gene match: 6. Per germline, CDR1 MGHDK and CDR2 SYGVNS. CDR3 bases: TGTGCCAGCAGTGGGACGGACAGGTTCTCTGGAAACACCATATATTTT. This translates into CASSGTDRFSGNTIYF.

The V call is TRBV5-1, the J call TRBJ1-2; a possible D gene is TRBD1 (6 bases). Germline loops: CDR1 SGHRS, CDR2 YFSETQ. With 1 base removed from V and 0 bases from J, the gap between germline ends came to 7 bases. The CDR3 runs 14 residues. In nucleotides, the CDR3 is TGCGCCAGCAGCTTGTCAGGGGCTAACTATGGCTACACCTTC. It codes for CASSLSGANYGYTF.

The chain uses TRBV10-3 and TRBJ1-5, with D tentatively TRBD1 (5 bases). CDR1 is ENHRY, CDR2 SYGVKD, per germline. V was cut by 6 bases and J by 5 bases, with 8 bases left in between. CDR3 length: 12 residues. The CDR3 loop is CAIRGGDQPQHF. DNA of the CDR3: TGTGCCATCAGAGGAGGGGATCAGCCCCAGCATTTT.

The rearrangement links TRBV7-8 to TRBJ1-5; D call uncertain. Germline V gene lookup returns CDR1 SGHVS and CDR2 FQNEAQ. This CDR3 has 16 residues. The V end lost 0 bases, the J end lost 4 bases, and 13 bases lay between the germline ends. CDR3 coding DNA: TGTGCCAGCAGCTTAGCGAACAGTGCTTTAAATCAGCCCCAGCATTTT. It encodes CASSLANSALNQPQHF.

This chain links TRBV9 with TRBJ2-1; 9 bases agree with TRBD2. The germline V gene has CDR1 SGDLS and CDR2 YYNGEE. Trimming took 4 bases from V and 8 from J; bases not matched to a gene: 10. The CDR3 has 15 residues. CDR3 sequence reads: CASSPAASGTDEQFF. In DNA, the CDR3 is TGTGCCAGCAGCCCAGCGGCTAGCGGGACCGATGAGCAGTTCTTC.

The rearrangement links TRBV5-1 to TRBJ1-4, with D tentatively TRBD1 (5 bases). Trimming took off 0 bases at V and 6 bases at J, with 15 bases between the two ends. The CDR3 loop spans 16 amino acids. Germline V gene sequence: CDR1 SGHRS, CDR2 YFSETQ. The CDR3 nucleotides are TGCGCCAGCAGCTTGGCCGATGGCAGGGTGGATGAAAAACTGTTTTTT. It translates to CASSLADGRVDEKLFF.

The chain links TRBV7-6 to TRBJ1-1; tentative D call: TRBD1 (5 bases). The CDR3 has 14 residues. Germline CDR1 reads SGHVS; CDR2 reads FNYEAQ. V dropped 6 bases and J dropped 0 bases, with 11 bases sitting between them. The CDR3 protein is CASSYGGLNTEAFF. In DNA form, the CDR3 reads TGTGCCAGCAGTTACGGGGGTTTGAACACTGAAGCTTTCTTT.

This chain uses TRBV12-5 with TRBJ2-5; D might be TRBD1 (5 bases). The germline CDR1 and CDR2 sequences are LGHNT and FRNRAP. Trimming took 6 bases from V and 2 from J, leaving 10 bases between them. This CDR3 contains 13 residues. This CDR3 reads CASGRDRQETQYF. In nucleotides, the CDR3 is TGTGCTAGTGGCCGCGACAGACAAGAGACCCAGTACTTC.

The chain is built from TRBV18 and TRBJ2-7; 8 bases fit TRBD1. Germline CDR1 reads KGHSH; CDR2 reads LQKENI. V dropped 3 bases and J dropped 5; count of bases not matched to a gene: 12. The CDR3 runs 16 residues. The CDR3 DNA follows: TGTGCCAGCTCACCCCGCAATTCGGACAGGGCCAACGAGCAGTACTTC. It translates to CASSPRNSDRANEQYF.

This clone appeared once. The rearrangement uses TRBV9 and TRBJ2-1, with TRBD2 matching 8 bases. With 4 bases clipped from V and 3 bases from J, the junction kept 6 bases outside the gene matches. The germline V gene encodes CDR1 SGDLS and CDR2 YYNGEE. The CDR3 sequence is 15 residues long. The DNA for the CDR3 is TGTGCCAGCAGCTTTAGCGGGGCGAGCTACAATGAGCAGTTCTTC. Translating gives CASSFSGASYNEQFF. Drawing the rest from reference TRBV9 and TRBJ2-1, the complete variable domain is DSGVTQTPKHLITATGQRVTLRCSPRSGDLSVYWYQQSLDQGLQFLIQYYNGEERAKGNILERFSAQQFPDLHSELNLSSLELGDSALYFCASSFSGASYNEQFFGPGTRLTVL.

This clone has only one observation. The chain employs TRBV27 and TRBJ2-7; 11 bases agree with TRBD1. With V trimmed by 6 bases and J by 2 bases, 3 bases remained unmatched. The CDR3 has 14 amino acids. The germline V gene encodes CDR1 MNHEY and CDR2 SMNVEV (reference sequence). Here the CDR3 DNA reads TGTGCCAGCAGGGGGACAGGGGGTCCCTACGAGCAGTACTTC. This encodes CASRGTGGPYEQYF.

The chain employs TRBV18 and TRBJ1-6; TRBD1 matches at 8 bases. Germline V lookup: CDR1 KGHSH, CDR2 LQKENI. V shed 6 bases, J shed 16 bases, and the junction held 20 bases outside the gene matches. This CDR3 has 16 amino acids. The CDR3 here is CASSPNDRGKGVPLHF. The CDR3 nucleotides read TGTGCCAGCTCGCCCAACGACAGGGGAAAAGGAGTACCGCTCCACTTT. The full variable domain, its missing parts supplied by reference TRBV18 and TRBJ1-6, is NAGVMQNPRHLVRRRGQEARLRCSPMKGHSHVYWYRQLPEEGLKFMVYLQKENIIDESGMPKERFSAEFPKEGPSILRIQQVVRGDSAAYFCASSPNDRGKGVPLHFGNGTRLTVT.

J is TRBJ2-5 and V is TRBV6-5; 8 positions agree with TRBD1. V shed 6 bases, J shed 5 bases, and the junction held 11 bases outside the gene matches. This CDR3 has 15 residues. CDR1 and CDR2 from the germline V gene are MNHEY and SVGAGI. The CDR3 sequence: CASSNGVQGAETQYF. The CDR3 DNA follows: TGTGCCAGCAGCAACGGGGTGCAGGGGGCGGAGACCCAGTACTTC.